This entry features one T cell receptor beta chain sequence. The antigen remains unidentified. TCRdb used MiXCR to reprocess the 5' RACE reads, holding one entry per CDR3 protein. The sample shows approximately 350,000 distinct CDR3 sequences, 25% to 30% of them seen only once. The data originate from a study of T-cell memory formation after mild COVID-19. Overall study: Clustering of TCRs was largely donor specific.

Study-wide findings and caveats: Clones that got smaller from day 15 to 85 had even CD4/CD8, while clones growing later tipped toward CD4+. Contracting CD4+ clones sat mainly in CM and EM; CD8+ in EMRA.

The receptor was derived from an adult woman who had mild COVID-19 (a few samples of this study predate the infection). Cell type and time point are not known. The sample was PBMCs or a T cell subset sorted from them (not recorded which).

The CDR3: CASSWGTGFSNEQYF. The CDR3 DNA reads as TGTGCCAGCAGCTGGGGGACAGGGTTTTCCAACGAGCAGTACTTC. This chain uses TRBV5-4 with TRBJ2-7, with 9 bases fitting TRBD1. The CDR3 runs 15 residues. Germline CDR1 SGHNT, CDR2 YYREEE (reference sequence). V lost 3 bases, J lost 5 bases, and 9 bases stayed unmatched. Full variable domain (remainder filled in from reference TRBV5-4 and TRBJ2-7): ETGVTQSPTHLIKTRGQQVTLRCSSQSGHNTVSWYQQALGQGPQFIFQYYREEENGRGNFPPRFSGLQFPNYSSELNVNALELDDSALYLCASSWGTGFSNEQYFGPGTRLTVT.